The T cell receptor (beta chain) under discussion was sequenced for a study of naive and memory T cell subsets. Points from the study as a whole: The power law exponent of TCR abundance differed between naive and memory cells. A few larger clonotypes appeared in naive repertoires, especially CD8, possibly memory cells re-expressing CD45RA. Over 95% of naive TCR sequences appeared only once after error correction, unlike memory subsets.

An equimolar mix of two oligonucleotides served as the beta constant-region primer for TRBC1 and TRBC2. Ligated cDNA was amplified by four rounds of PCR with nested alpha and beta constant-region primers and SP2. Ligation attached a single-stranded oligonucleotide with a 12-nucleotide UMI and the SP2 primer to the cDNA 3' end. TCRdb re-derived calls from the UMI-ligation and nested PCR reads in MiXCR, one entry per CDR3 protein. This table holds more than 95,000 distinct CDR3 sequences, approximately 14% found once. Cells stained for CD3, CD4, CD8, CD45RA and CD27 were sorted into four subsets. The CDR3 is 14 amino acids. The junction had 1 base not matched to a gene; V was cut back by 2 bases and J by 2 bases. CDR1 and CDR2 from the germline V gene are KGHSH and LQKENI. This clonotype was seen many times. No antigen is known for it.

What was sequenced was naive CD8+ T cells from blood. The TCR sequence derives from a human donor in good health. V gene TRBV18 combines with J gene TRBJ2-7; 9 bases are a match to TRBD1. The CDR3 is CASSPRDRAYEQYF. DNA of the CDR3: TGTGCCAGCTCACCAAGGGACAGGGCCTACGAGCAGTACTTC.